A single sample gave rise to the 5 T cell receptor beta chains below, sequenced in a study of blood T cell repertoires in COVID-19. Using immunoSEQ multiplex PCR, the repertoire was profiled, and TCRdb retains in-frame clones only, with some absent. Of about 43,000 clones listed, more than 75% were seen once; the top ten hold 3.9%. Sequencing input: peripheral blood. These receptors came from a man in his forties with COVID-19, enrolled during active disease.

V usage is TRBV24-1 and J usage is TRBJ2-7; no definite D call. Per the germline V gene, CDR1 is KGHDR and CDR2 is SFDVKD. Trimming removed 3 bases at V and 2 bases at J, with 10 bases between. The CDR3 totals 14 residues. Written as DNA, the CDR3 is TGTGCCACCAGTGATCTGACTCGCCCCTACGAGCAGTACTTC. This encodes CATSDLTRPYEQYF.

The chain carries TRBV6-5 and TRBJ1-2; D is ambiguous. The V gene's germline CDR1 is MNHEY and CDR2 SVGAGI. There are 13 residues in the CDR3. The V and J ends lost 0 bases and 4 bases respectively, with 6 bases between them. The CDR3 nucleotides read TGTGCCAGCAGTTACTCTGTCGGCTATGGCTACACCTTC. Encoded protein: CASSYSVGYGYTF.

V gene TRBV7-6 combines with J gene TRBJ2-1, with D perhaps TRBD1 (7 bases). CDR1 and CDR2 from the germline V gene are SGHVS and FNYEAQ. V lost 4 bases and J lost 8, with 15 bases in between. This CDR3 has 14 amino acids. CDR3 in amino acids: CASSSEEGAYEQFF. DNA of the CDR3: TGTGCCAGCAGCTCCGAGGAGGGGGCGTATGAGCAGTTCTTC.

Here the CDR3 DNA reads TGTGCCAGCACCCCGACAGGACTCACAGATACGCAGTATTTT. Protein sequence: CASTPTGLTDTQYF. The chain uses TRBV9 and TRBJ2-3; possibly TRBD1 for D (6 bases). The V gene lost 6 bases and the J gene lost 2 bases, with 13 bases spanning the gap. The V gene's germline CDR1 is SGDLS and CDR2 YYNGEE. The CDR3 consists of 14 residues.

The V gene is TRBV19, the J gene TRBJ1-5; D is ambiguous. The CDR3 consists of 14 residues. V was trimmed by 0 bases and J by 11 bases, leaving 14 bases between them. Germline loops: CDR1 LNHDA, CDR2 SQIVND (reference sequence). The CDR3, as DNA: TGTGCCAGTAGTATAGATCCGTGGAGCGGCGCCCAGCATTTT. Protein product: CASSIDPWSGAQHF. Supplemented by reference TRBV19 and TRBJ1-5, the full variable domain reads DGGITQSPKYLFRKEGQNVTLSCEQNLNHDAMYWYRQDPGQGLRLIYYSQIVNDFQKGDIAEGYSVSREKKESFPLTVTSAQKNPTAFYLCASSIDPWSGAQHFGDGTRLSIL.